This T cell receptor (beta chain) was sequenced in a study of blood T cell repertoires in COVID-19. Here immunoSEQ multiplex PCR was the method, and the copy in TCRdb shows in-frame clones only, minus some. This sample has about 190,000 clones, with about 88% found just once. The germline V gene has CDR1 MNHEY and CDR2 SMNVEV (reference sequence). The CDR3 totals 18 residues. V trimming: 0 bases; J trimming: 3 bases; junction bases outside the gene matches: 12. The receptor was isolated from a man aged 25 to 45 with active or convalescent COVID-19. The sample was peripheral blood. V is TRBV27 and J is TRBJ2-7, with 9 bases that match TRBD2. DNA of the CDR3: TGTGCCAGCAGTTTATCGGCGGGAGGGTCTAAATTCAACTACGAGCAGTACTTC. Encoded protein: CASSLSAGGSKFNYEQYF.